A selection of T cell receptor beta chains follows, all from one sample in a study of T cells in tuberculosis. Method: immunoSEQ multiplex PCR; TCRdb's copy keeps in-frame clones and lacks some. The sample lists about 23,000 clones; approximately 97% were seen once. The sequencing sample was made of PBMCs. The source of these receptors is a donor between 5 and 29 years old with latent tuberculosis or without tuberculosis infection. CDR3s include the opening cysteine and the closing phenylalanine or tryptophan. A D gene is named only where the DNA matches it firmly. Rows may omit the clone size; those that give it use once, few, many or a size class.

NA	NA	TRBJ2-1	TRBV7-7	TGTGCCAGCAGCCTAGTGCGGGGAGATGAGCAGTTCTTC	CASSLVRGDEQFF
NA	NA	TRBJ2-7	TRBV14	TGTGCCAGCAGCCCAAGGGGGGGGACCGGCGAGCAGTACTTC	CASSPRGGTGEQYF
NA	NA	TRBJ2-7	TRBV16	TGTGCCAGCAGCCAGGGGGCAATGCACGGCCCTTCCTACGAGCAGTACTTC	CASSQGAMHGPSYEQYF
TRBD2	NA	TRBJ2-7	TRBV5-6	TGTGCCAGCAGATTAGCGGGGGATTTCGACGAGCAGTACTTC	CASRLAGDFDEQYF
NA	NA	TRBJ1-2	TRBV7-2	TGTGCCAGCAGCCCCCGACAGCCTAACTATGGCTACACCTTC	CASSPRQPNYGYTF
NA	once	TRBJ2-5	TRBV6-5	TGTGCCAGTAGTCATACCTGGGGACTTCAAGAGACCCAGTACTTC	CASSHTWGLQETQYF
NA	NA	TRBJ1-1	TRBV4-3	TGCGCCAGCAGCCAAGAGAGAGGAAAACTATACCGTATAATGAACACTGAAGCTTTCTTT	CASSQERGKLYRIMNTEAFF
TRBD1	NA	TRBJ1-1	TRBV9	TGTGCCAGCAGCCGACAGGGGGGCACTGAAGCTTTCTTT	CASSRQGGTEAFF
TRBD1	NA	TRBJ1-2	TRBV27	TGTGCCAGCAGCCTCAGGGGGTTCCCGGACTCTGGCTACACCTTC	CASSLRGFPDSGYTF
NA	NA	TRBJ2-7	TRBV30	TGTGCCTGGAGTGTCCCCTTTTTTGAGGCCGAGCAGTACTTC	CAWSVPFFEAEQYF
NA	NA	TRBJ1-1	TRBV19	TGTGCCAGTAGTATAGTATCTGAAGCTTTCTTT	CASSIVSEAFF
TRBD1	NA	TRBJ2-5	TRBV11-3	TGTGCCAGCAGCTTACGTGACAGGGTACGGGAGACCCAGTACTTC	CASSLRDRVRETQYF
TRBD2	NA	TRBJ2-7	TRBV9	TGTGCCAGCAGCGTAGGACTAGCGGCCTACGAGCAGTACTTC	CASSVGLAAYEQYF
TRBD1	NA	TRBJ2-1	TRBV6-1	TGTGCCAGCAGTGAAATAGGACAGGAAAGCCTCTACAATGAGCAGTTCTTC	CASSEIGQESLYNEQFF
TRBD2	NA	TRBJ2-1	TRBV5-4	TGTGCCAGCAGCTCGAAGCGGGAGGTTAACAATGAGCAGTTCTTC	CASSSKREVNNEQFF
TRBD2	NA	TRBJ2-3	TRBV6-5	TGTGCCAGCAGACTAGCGGGGGCCGGTTCGGATACGCAGTATTTT	CASRLAGAGSDTQYF
NA	NA	TRBJ1-1	TRBV6-1	TGTGCCAGCCATGCACAGTTAATGAACACTGAAGCTTTCTTT	CASHAQLMNTEAFF
TRBD2	NA	TRBJ2-7	TRBV11-3	TGTGCCAGCAGCCCGCTAGCGGACGAGCAGTACTTC	CASSPLADEQYF
TRBD2	NA	TRBJ2-7	TRBV15	TGTGCCACCAGCAGGGGTCCGGGACTAGACGCCTACGAGCAGTACTTC	CATSRGPGLDAYEQYF
TRBD1	NA	TRBJ1-2	TRBV5-6	TGTGCCAGCGGGGACAGGGGGCTTAACTATGGCTACACCTTC	CASGDRGLNYGYTF
NA	NA	TRBJ2-7	TRBV7-9	TGTGCCAGCAGCTCCCCGGGTGGGAGGAGCGGACCCTTACCCTACGAGCAGTACTTC	CASSSPGGRSGPLPYEQYF
NA	once	TRBJ1-1	TRBV6-5	TGTGCCAGCAGTTACTCCAGGAGACTAGCGAACACTGAAGCTTTCTTT	CASSYSRRLANTEAFF
NA	once	TRBJ1-6	TRBV18	TGTGCCAGCTCACCAGTAGGGGATCATTCACCCCTCCACTTT	CASSPVGDHSPLHF
NA	NA	TRBJ2-5	TRBV30	TGTGCCTGGAGTGTAGCGGGAGAGACCCAGTACTTC	CAWSVAGETQYF
TRBD2	NA	TRBJ2-1	TRBV19	TGTGCCAGTAGTCCCTGGACTAGCTTGGCCTACAATGAGCAGTTCTTC	CASSPWTSLAYNEQFF
TRBD1	NA	TRBJ2-1	TRBV11-3	TGTGCCAGCAGCTTCTACCCTACGGGACAGATCGAATACAATGAGCAGTTCTTC	CASSFYPTGQIEYNEQFF
NA	NA	TRBJ1-2	TRBV27	TGTGCCAGCAGTGGACAGCCACTCTATGGCTACACCTTC	CASSGQPLYGYTF
NA	NA	TRBJ2-2	TRBV19	TGTGCCAGTAGCTCTTCAATAGGGGCCGGGGAGCTGTTTTTT	CASSSSIGAGELFF
NA	NA	TRBJ2-3	TRBV5-1	TGCGCCAGCAGCTTGGATCGGACATCGAAATATTTT	CASSLDRTSKYF
TRBD1	once	TRBJ1-2	TRBV7-2	TGTGCCAGCAGTTTGGGACAGTCTATTGCTGGCTACACCTTC	CASSLGQSIAGYTF
NA	NA	TRBJ2-5	TRBV18	TGTGCCAGCTCACTTAGGGACATTCAAGAGACCCAGTACTTC	CASSLRDIQETQYF
NA	NA	TRBJ1-1	TRBV5-1	TGCGCCAGCTCCGAGGCGGGGGCCGGCACTGAAGCTTTCTTT	CASSEAGAGTEAFF
TRBD1	NA	TRBJ2-1	TRBV4-3	TGCGCCAGCAGCCAAGACAACAGGGGGCTAGACAATGAGCAGTTCTTC	CASSQDNRGLDNEQFF
NA	few	TRBJ2-7	TRBV6-1	TGTGCCAGCAGTGAGGGGGGGCGCGACGAGCAGTACTTC	CASSEGGRDEQYF
NA	NA	TRBJ1-2	TRBV5-5	TGTGCCAGCAGCCCGAGCGGGGGCTTCGCTAACTATGGCTACACCTTC	CASSPSGGFANYGYTF
NA	NA	TRBJ2-5	TRBV15	TGTGCCACCAGGTCGGACTGGAAAGAGACCCAGTACTTC	CATRSDWKETQYF
NA	NA	TRBJ1-2	TRBV5-6	TGTGCCAGCAGCCCGCCCGGGAGCCACTATGGCTACACCTTC	CASSPPGSHYGYTF